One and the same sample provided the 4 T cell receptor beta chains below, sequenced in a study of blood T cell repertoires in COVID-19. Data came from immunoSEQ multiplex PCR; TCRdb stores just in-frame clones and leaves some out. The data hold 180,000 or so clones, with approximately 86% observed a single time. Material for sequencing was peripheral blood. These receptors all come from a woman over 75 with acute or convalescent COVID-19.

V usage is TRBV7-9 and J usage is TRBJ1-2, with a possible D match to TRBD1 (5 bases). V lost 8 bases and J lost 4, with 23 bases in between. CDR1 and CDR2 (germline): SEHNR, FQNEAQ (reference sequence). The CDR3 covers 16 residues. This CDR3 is CASAPAGLKTGYGYTF. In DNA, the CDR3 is TGTGCCAGCGCCCCTGCAGGGCTTAAAACTGGCTATGGCTACACCTTC.

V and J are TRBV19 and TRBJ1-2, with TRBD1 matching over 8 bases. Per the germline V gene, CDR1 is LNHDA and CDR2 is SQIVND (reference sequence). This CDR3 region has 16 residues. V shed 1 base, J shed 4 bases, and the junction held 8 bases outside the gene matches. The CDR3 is CASSIVLRDRPYGYTF. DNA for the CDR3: TGTGCCAGTAGTATAGTCCTCCGGGACAGGCCCTATGGCTACACCTTC.

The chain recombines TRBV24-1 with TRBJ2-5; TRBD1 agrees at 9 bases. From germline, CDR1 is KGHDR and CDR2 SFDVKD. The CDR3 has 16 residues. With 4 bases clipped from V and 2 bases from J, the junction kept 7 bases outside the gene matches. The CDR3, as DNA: TGTGCCACCAGTGACAGCGGGACAGGGAGTCAAGAGACCCAGTACTTC. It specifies CATSDSGTGSQETQYF.

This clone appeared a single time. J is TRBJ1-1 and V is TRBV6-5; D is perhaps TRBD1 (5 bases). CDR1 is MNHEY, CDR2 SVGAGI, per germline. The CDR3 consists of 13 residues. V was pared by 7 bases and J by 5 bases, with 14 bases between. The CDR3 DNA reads TGTGCCAGCAAATCGGGGGGATTTACTGAAGCTTTCTTT. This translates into CASKSGGFTEAFF.